This TCR beta chain was sequenced in a study of graft-versus-host responses after intestinal transplantation (dated by TCRdb to the early 2020s). In terms of the full investigation: The transplants that recipients got were multivisceral, liver-intestinal, or isolated intestinal. Donor T cell macrochimerism was defined as a peak of at least 4% donor T cells among recipient peripheral blood mononuclear cells. Rather than being sequenced by the commercial service, samples from a few later patients were sequenced in-house on an Illumina MiSeq and processed with MiXCR. After intestinal transplantation, graft-versus-host and host-versus-graft alloreactive T cell clones in the graft, circulation and bone marrow were tracked using bulk TCR-beta CDR3 sequencing. To identify alloreactive clones, pre-transplant mixed lymphocyte reaction products were sequenced and compared with unstimulated pre-transplant donor and recipient T cells. Anti-thymocyte globulin induction was given to all recipients, followed by maintenance tacrolimus and steroids for two to three years. The cohort enrolled 20 to 30 intestinal transplant recipients, one of whom was a retransplant, and 3 patients without pretransplant specimens were excluded. The paper's findings and limits, for the study overall: High GvH to HvG T cell clonal ratios were observed in the allografts of patients with donor T cell macrochimerism. Conclusions were limited by the relatively low number and heterogeneity of intestinal transplant patients. GvH clones were detected in recipient bone marrow, and some appeared earlier in ileal mucosa or blood, consistent with an intestinal mucosal origin. Early after transplant, peak levels of circulating GvH clones were associated with declines in HvG clones.

Libraries came from the immunoSEQ multiplex PCR assay. In most patients, genomic DNA was isolated using the Qiagen DNeasy Blood and Tissue Kit and sent frozen to Adaptive Biotechnologies for TCR sequencing. High-throughput TCR-beta CDR3 sequencing of genomic DNA from most patients was performed by Adaptive Biotechnologies. Per the source publication's procedure: TCR sequencing data for roughly 20 patients were retrieved from Adaptive's ImmunoSEQ software; a few other patients were processed with MiXCR and VDJtools. To correct CD4 versus CD8 sorting errors, any sequence found in both subsets at a frequency ratio below 5:1 was removed. Because the origin of CDR3 nucleotide sequences shared between donor and recipient could not be assigned, those sequences were removed. To count as alloreactive, a clone needed at least 2-fold expansion over unstimulated cells and a minimum CFSE-low frequency of 0.002% (template counts) or 0.001% (read counts). A clone was considered mappable if detected in the sequenced pre-transplant spleen, lymph node, or MLR CFSE-low populations of the donor or recipient. Cumulative frequency of alloreactive clones was calculated as a percentage of all sequences weighted by copy number. The table comes from immuneACCESS by way of TCRdb, which keeps in-frame sequences with V and J called. Part of the clones is missing from these tables; in studies checked, under half for an unresolved V gene and the rest for unknown reasons. That table gives V, J and clone size, and the DNA gave D and trimming. The sample includes over 80,000 clones, with 91% observed a single time. In total, the top ten clones hold roughly 0.2% of the sample.

The germline V gene provides CDR1 KGHSH and CDR2 LQKENI. The V end gives up 8 bases and the J end 0 bases, leaving 10 bases in the junction not matched to a gene. Taken from cysteine to phenylalanine, the CDR3 has 16 residues. Left in the record is the CDR3 DNA by itself, 48 bases read in frame from the first base. The time point label on this specimen signifies: cells obtained before transplantation from donor or recipient. CD3+CD4+ and CD3+CD8+ populations were FACS-sorted from unstimulated pre-transplant donor and recipient cells taken from spleen or lymph nodes. Concerning this clone: Its antigen is still unknown. Base qualities are not at hand, and no much larger clone is one base apart.

This sample comprised unstimulated CD4+ T cells sorted from spleen or lymph node cells, obtained before transplant. This sequence uses TRBV18 and TRBJ2-7, with 10 junctional bases fitting TRBD2. This clonotype was obtained from a human donor who was the organ donor for an intestinal transplant. The CDR3 has the sequence CASTPVSGRSSYEQYF. In nucleotides, the sequence is TGTGCCAGCACCCCAGTTAGCGGGAGGAGCTCCTACGAGCAGTACTTC.